This T cell receptor beta chain was obtained from a study of T cell responses to AZD1222 COVID-19 vaccine. Findings and limits, study-wide: Two doses of AZD1222 preceded a rise in Spike-specific TCR breadth and depth.

Trimming removed 4 bases from V and 3 bases from J; junction bases left unmatched: 4. This CDR3 has 14 amino acids. Germline V gene data show CDR1 as KGHDR and CDR2 as SFDVKD. With respect to this clone: The antigen is not known.

Sequenced by immunoSEQ multiplex PCR; TCRdb stores in-frame clones only, minus some. The profile shows roughly 140,000 clones, about 91% of them singletons. The material sequenced was peripheral blood, taken on day 0 of MenACWY control vaccination. This chain connects TRBV24-1 to TRBJ2-7; 8 bases fit TRBD1. The source of this sequence is an adult in good health. Written as DNA, the CDR3 is TGTGCCACCAGTGAGGCGACAGGGGACTACGAGCAGTACTTC. Protein: CATSEATGDYEQYF.